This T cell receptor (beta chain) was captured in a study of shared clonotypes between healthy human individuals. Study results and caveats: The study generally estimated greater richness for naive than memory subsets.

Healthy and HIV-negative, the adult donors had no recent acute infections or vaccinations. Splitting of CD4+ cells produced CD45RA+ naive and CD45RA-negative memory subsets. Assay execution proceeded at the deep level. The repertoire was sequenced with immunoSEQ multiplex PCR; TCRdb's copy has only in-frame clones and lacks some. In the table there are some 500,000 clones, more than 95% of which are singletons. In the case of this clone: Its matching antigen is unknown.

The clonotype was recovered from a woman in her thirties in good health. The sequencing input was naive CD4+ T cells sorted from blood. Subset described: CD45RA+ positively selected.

CDR3 in amino acids: CASSLVEGVGEQFF. DNA of the CDR3: TGTGCCAGCAGCTTAGTTGAGGGAGTCGGTGAGCAGTTCTTC. The V and J genes are TRBV7-7 and TRBJ2-1; tentative D call: TRBD2 (5 bases). CDR3 size: 14 residues. Trimming took off 1 base at V and 9 bases at J, with 13 bases between the two ends. Germline values: CDR1 SSHAT, CDR2 FNYEAQ (reference sequence).